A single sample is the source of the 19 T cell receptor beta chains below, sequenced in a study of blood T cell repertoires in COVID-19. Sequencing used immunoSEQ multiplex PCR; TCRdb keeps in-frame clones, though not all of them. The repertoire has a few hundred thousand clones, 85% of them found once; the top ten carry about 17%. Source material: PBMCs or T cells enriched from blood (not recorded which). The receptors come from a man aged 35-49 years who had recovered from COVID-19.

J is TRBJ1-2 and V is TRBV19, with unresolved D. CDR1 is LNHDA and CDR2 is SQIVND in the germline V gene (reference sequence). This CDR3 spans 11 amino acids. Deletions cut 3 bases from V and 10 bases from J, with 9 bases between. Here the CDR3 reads CASSIYPTYTF. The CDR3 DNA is TGTGCCAGTAGTATTTACCCTACCTACACCTTC.

For the CDR3, the DNA is TGTGCCACCAGTGGGGGCCGGTGGGGGGAAGCGGAGACCCAGTACTTC. This translates into CATSGGRWGEAETQYF. The rearrangement uses TRBV24-1 and TRBJ2-5; TRBD2 might be the D (6 bases). Trimming stripped 5 bases from V and 5 bases from J, with 20 bases between. The germline gives CDR1 KGHDR, CDR2 SFDVKD. The CDR3 sequence is 16 residues long.

The CDR3, as DNA: TGTGCCAGCTCACCAGGGAGGGATTGGAATGAGCAGTTCTTC. Residues: CASSPGRDWNEQFF. The chain uses TRBV18 and TRBJ2-1, with 7 nucleotides matching TRBD2. The V gene's germline CDR1 is KGHSH and CDR2 LQKENI. The CDR3 contains 14 residues. V was pared by 2 bases and J by 7 bases, with 5 bases of the junction left unmatched.

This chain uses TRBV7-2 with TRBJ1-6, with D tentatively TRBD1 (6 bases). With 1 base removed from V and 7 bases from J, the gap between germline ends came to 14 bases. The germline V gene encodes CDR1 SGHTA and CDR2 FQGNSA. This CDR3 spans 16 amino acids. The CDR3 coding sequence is TGTGCCAGCAGCTTAGGTGGGGATCAGGGGAATTCACCCCTCCACTTT. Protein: CASSLGGDQGNSPLHF.

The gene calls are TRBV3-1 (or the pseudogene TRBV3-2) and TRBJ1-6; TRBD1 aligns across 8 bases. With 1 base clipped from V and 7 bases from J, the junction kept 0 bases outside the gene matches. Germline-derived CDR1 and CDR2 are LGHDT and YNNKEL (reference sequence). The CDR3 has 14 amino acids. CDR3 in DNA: TGTGCCAGCAGCCAAGGGACAGGGAATTCACCCCTCCACTTT. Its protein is CASSQGTGNSPLHF.

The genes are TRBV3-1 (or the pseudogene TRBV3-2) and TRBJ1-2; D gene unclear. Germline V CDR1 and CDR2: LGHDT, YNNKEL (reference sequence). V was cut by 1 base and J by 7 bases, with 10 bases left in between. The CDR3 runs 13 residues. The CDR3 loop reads CASSQGYFGGYTF. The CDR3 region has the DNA TGTGCCAGCAGCCAAGGGTATTTCGGTGGCTACACCTTC.

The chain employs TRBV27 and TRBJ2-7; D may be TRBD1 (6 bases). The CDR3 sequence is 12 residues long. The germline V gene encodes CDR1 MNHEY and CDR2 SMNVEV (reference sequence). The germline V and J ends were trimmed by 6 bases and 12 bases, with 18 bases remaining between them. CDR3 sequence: CASSRLQGELYF. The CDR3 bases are TGTGCCAGCAGCCGGCTACAGGGCGAACTGTACTTC.

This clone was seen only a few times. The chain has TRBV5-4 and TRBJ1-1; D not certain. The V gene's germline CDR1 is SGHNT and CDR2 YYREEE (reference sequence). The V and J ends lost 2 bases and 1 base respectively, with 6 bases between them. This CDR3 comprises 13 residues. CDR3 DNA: TGTGCCAGCAGCTTTGACAAGAACACTGAAGCTTTCTTT. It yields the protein CASSFDKNTEAFF. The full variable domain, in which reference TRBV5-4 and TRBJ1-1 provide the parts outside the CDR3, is ETGVTQSPTHLIKTRGQQVTLRCSSQSGHNTVSWYQQALGQGPQFIFQYYREEENGRGNFPPRFSGLQFPNYSSELNVNALELDDSALYLCASSFDKNTEAFFGQGTRLTVV.

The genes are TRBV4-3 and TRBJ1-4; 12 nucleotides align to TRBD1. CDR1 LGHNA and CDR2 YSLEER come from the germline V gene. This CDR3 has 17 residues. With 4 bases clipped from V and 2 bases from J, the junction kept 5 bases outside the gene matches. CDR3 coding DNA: TGCGCCAGCAGCCCGGGACAGGGGGCGCTTACTAATGAAAAACTGTTTTTT. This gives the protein CASSPGQGALTNEKLFF.

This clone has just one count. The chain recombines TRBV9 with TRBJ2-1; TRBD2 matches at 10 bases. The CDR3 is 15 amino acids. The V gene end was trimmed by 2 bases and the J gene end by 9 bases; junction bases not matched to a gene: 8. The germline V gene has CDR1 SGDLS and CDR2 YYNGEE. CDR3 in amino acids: CASSVSSGSNGEQFF. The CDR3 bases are TGTGCCAGCAGCGTGTCTAGCGGGAGTAATGGTGAGCAGTTCTTC. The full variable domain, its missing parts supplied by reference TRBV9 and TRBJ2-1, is DSGVTQTPKHLITATGQRVTLRCSPRSGDLSVYWYQQSLDQGLQFLIQYYNGEERAKGNILERFSAQQFPDLHSELNLSSLELGDSALYFCASSVSSGSNGEQFFGPGTRLTVL.

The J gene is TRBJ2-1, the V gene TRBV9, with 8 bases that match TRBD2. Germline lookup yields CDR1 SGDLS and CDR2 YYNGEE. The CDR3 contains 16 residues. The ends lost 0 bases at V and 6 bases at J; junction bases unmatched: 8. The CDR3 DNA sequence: TGTGCCAGCAGCGTAGCCGGGATAGCGGGACCCAATGAGCAGTTCTTC. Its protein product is CASSVAGIAGPNEQFF.

The CDR3 loop reads CASSQVNFRSSGANVLTF. DNA for the CDR3: TGTGCCAGCAGCCAAGTTAACTTCCGGTCCTCTGGGGCCAACGTCCTGACTTTC. This chain uses TRBV3-1 (or the pseudogene TRBV3-2) with TRBJ2-6, with D unresolved. Germline V gene lookup returns CDR1 LGHDT and CDR2 YNNKEL (reference sequence). The ends were cut back, 1 base at V and 0 bases at J, with 13 bases in the middle. The CDR3 is made up of 18 amino acids.

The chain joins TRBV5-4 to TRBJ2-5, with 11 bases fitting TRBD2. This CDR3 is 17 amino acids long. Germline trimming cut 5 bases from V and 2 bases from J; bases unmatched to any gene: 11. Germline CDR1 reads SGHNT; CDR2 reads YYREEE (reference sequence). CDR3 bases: TGTGCCAGCAGGCCCGGGACTAGCGGCTCCAATCAAGAGACCCAGTACTTC. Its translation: CASRPGTSGSNQETQYF.

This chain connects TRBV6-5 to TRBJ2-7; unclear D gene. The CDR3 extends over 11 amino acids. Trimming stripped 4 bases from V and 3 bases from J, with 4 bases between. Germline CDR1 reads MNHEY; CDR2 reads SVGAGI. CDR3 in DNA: TGTGCCAGCAGTTCCCTCTACGAGCAGTACTTC. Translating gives CASSSLYEQYF.

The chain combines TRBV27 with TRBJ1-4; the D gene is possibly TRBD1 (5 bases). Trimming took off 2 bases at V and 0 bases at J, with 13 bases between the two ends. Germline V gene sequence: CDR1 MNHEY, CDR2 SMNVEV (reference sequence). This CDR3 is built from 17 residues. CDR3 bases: TGTGCCAGCAGTTTAGTTGGCAGGGCAGCAACTAATGAAAAACTGTTTTTT. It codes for CASSLVGRAATNEKLFF.

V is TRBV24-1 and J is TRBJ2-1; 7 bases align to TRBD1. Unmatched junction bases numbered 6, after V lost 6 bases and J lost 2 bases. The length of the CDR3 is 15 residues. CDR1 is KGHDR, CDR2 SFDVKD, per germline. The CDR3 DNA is TGTGCCACCAGTTACACAGGGGCTACCTACAATGAGCAGTTCTTC. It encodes CATSYTGATYNEQFF.

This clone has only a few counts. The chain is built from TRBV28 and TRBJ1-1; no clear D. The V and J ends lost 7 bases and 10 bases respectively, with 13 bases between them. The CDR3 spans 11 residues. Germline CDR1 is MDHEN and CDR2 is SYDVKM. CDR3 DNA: TGTGCCAGCATGGCCCCCCGGGTAGCTTTCTTT. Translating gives CASMAPRVAFF.

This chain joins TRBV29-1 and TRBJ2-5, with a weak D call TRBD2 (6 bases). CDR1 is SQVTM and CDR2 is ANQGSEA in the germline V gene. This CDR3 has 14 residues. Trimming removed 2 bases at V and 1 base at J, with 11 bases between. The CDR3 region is CSVELLAIQETQYF. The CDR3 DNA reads TGCAGCGTTGAACTCCTAGCGATCCAAGAGACCCAGTACTTC.

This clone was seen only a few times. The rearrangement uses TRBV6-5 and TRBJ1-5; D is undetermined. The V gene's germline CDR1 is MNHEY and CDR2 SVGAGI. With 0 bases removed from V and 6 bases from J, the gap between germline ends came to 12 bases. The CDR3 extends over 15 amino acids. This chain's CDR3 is CASSYSIGAAQPQHF. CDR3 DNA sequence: TGTGCCAGCAGTTACTCGATCGGTGCGGCTCAGCCCCAGCATTTT.